The T cell receptor beta chain under discussion was sequenced for a study of T cell responses to AZD1222 COVID-19 vaccine. V was pared by 4 bases and J by 5 bases, with 11 bases between. The CDR3 length is 13 residues. Germline CDR1 is MNHEY and CDR2 is SVGAGI. Produced via immunoSEQ multiplex PCR; TCRdb's table is partial and in-frame only. The table has around 160,000 clones, roughly 94% seen once. This sequence joins TRBV6-5 and TRBJ1-2; D may be TRBD1 (5 bases). The sample was peripheral blood, taken 28 days after the second AZD1222 dose. The clonotype was recovered from an adult who received the AZD1222 COVID-19 vaccine. CDR3 protein: CASSLGRFYGYTF. The DNA of the CDR3 is TGTGCCAGCAGTTTGGGACGGTTTTATGGCTACACCTTC.